The 10 T cell receptor beta chains in this list originate from one sample, sequenced in a study of blood T cell repertoires in COVID-19. This table comes from immunoSEQ multiplex PCR, and its TCRdb copy is limited to in-frame clones, with some not included. The sample holds roughly 200,000 clones; around 87% are singletons and the top ten take less than 3.5%. Source material: peripheral blood. The origin of the receptors is a man aged 40-50 years with active or convalescent COVID-19.

V is TRBV7-9 and J is TRBJ2-2; 7 nucleotides agree with TRBD1. CDR1 is SEHNR and CDR2 is FQNEAQ in the germline V gene (reference sequence). V lost 1 base, J lost 4 bases, and 3 bases stayed unmatched. This CDR3 has 15 residues. CDR3 bases: TGTGCCAGCAGCTTAGGGACAGGACGCACCGGGGAGCTGTTTTTT. Translated, it gives CASSLGTGRTGELFF.

J is TRBJ2-3 and V is TRBV5-1; 7 bases match TRBD1. The CDR3 is 14 amino acids. Germline V gives CDR1 SGHRS, CDR2 YFSETQ. V gave up 5 bases and J gave up 2 bases; unmatched junction bases: 5. The CDR3 DNA reads as TGCGCCAGCAGGAGGGGGCAGGACACAGATACGCAGTATTTT. Its translation is CASRRGQDTDTQYF.

The V gene is TRBV6-5, the J gene TRBJ1-1; tentative D call: TRBD1 (5 bases). The germline gives CDR1 MNHEY, CDR2 SVGAGI. This CDR3 has 13 residues. The germline V and J ends were trimmed by 3 bases and 4 bases, with 9 bases remaining between them. The CDR3 spells CASSYFRGTEAFF. The CDR3 DNA sequence: TGTGCCAGCAGTTATTTTAGGGGCACTGAAGCTTTCTTT.

This clone was counted a single time. For the CDR3, the DNA is TGTGCCAGCATAGCCCTCCCGGGACAGGGAACGTCACAGCCCCAGCATTTT. Protein product: CASIALPGQGTSQPQHF. The gene calls are TRBV28 and TRBJ1-5; 9 nucleotides match TRBD1. CDR1 and CDR2 (germline): MDHEN, SYDVKM. The CDR3 covers 17 residues. After removal of 7 bases from V and 7 bases from J, the junction contained 17 bases not matched to a gene.

This sequence joins TRBV29-1 and TRBJ1-1; perhaps TRBD1 as D (6 bases). Trimming shortened V by 3 bases and J by 2 bases, and 16 bases separated the two germline ends. Germline V CDR1 and CDR2: SQVTM, ANQGSEA. This CDR3 has 15 residues. The DNA of the CDR3 is TGCAGCGTTGAGGAGGACAGCCTCCCTAACACTGAAGCTTTCTTT. Protein product: CSVEEDSLPNTEAFF.

V and J are TRBV7-2 and TRBJ2-2; 9 bases line up with TRBD2. There are 17 residues in the CDR3. In germline, CDR1 is SGHTA, CDR2 FQGNSA. With V trimmed by 2 bases and J by 6 bases, 10 bases remained unmatched. CDR3: CASSLTGTSIGSGELFF. CDR3 nucleotide sequence: TGTGCCAGCAGCTTAACCGGGACTAGCATAGGGTCCGGGGAGCTGTTTTTT.

This rearrangement joins TRBV10-3 to TRBJ1-1, with 8 bases identical to TRBD1. The CDR3 is 15 amino acids. Germline V lookup: CDR1 ENHRY, CDR2 SYGVKD. Losses at the gene ends were 3 bases for V and 4 bases for J; bases not matched to a gene: 7. Here the CDR3 reads CAISDRGQGGTEAFF. The CDR3 DNA is TGTGCCATCAGTGACAGGGGGCAGGGGGGCACTGAAGCTTTCTTT.

This clone has only one observation. This chain connects TRBV7-9 to TRBJ1-5, with D possibly matching TRBD1 (5 bases). Germline-derived CDR1 and CDR2 are SEHNR and FQNEAQ (reference sequence). Trimming removed 3 bases at V and 4 bases at J, with 7 bases between. This CDR3 is built from 13 residues. The CDR3 DNA reads as TGTGCCAGCAGCTTGAAGGGGAATCAGCCCCAGCATTTT. Its protein product is CASSLKGNQPQHF. Together with reference TRBV7-9 and TRBJ1-5, the CDR3 gives the full variable domain: DTGVSQNPRHKITKRGQNVTFRCDPISEHNRLYWYRQTLGQGPEFLTYFQNEAQLEKSRLLSDRFSAERPKGSFSTLEIQRTEQGDSAMYLCASSLKGNQPQHFGDGTRLSIL.

This rearrangement joins TRBV4-1 to TRBJ2-2, with D perhaps TRBD2 (5 bases). Germline CDR1 and CDR2: MGHRA and YSYEKL. Trimming pared 5 bases from V and 6 bases from J, leaving 10 bases between. This CDR3 contains 13 residues. For the CDR3, the DNA is TGCGCCAGCAGCAGTTGGGGAGCCGGGGAGCTGTTTTTT. Its translation: CASSSWGAGELFF.

This rearrangement joins TRBV9 to TRBJ1-2, with 8 positions matching TRBD1. The V gene end was trimmed by 8 bases and the J gene end by 8 bases; junction bases not matched to a gene: 17. The CDR3 totals 15 residues. The germline CDR1 and CDR2 sequences are SGDLS and YYNGEE. The CDR3 here is CASSDSDRVGLGYTF. CDR3 in DNA: TGTGCCAGTTCAGACTCGGACAGGGTGGGTCTGGGCTACACCTTC.